This T cell receptor beta chain was captured by sequencing in a study of blood T cell repertoires in COVID-19. Study in general: Sites across the United States, Italy and Spain contributed samples from acute and convalescent COVID-19. In each case, the material was cDNA or gDNA derived from T cells, B-cell-depleted T cells, or PBMCs.

This CDR3 comprises 16 residues. Germline CDR1 is LNHDA and CDR2 is SQIVND (reference sequence). The V gene end was trimmed by 3 bases and the J gene end by 0 bases; junction bases not matched to a gene: 4. Authors' data handling: Reference gene primer amplification in the assay estimated nucleated cell counts. Sequencing used immunoSEQ multiplex PCR; TCRdb keeps in-frame clones, though not all of them. The D gene and trimming were derived from the DNA, and the V and J assignments and clone size from that table. Found here are just under 350,000 clones, more than 75% of them singletons; the top ten hold around 3.5%.

The V gene is TRBV19, the J gene TRBJ1-5; 8 nucleotides match TRBD1. Sequencing used peripheral blood. The TCR sequence derives from a woman younger than 30 who had recovered from COVID-19. CDR3 amino acids: CASSISDRVSNQPQHF. DNA of the CDR3: TGTGCCAGTAGTATTTCGGACAGGGTTAGCAATCAGCCCCAGCATTTT.